A single sample gave rise to the 5 T cell receptor beta chains below, sequenced in a study of CD4 T cells in relation to SARS-CoV-2 and coronaviruses. Their target antigens are unknown. Assay used: immunoSEQ multiplex PCR; TCRdb lists only in-frame clones, some missing. The data show over 15,000 clones, about 72% seen once. CD4+ T cells from unexposed donors were obtained before the COVID-19 pandemic (2011-2018). After ten to eleven days of culture, CD4+ T cells were isolated. The material sequenced was CD4+ T cells from PBMCs, cultured in vitro. These receptors originate from a human donor in good health.

The V and J genes are TRBV6-5 and TRBJ2-5; D gene unclear. V lost 2 bases, J lost 0 bases, and 7 bases lay in between. CDR3 length: 14 residues. Per germline, CDR1 MNHEY and CDR2 SVGAGI. DNA for the CDR3: TGTGCCAGCAGTTACGGCAGCCACCAAGAGACCCAGTACTTC. It encodes CASSYGSHQETQYF.

This rearrangement joins TRBV18 to TRBJ2-1, with a tentative D call TRBD2 (5 bases). Germline V gene lookup returns CDR1 KGHSH and CDR2 LQKENI. Trimming removed 2 bases from V and 0 bases from J, with 14 bases in between. The CDR3 consists of 17 residues. CDR3 protein: CASSPFGAATSYNEQFF. As DNA, the CDR3 is TGTGCCAGCTCACCATTTGGAGCGGCGACCTCCTACAATGAGCAGTTCTTC.

This chain connects TRBV5-1 to TRBJ2-7, with 7 bases that match TRBD1. Germline CDR1 SGHRS, CDR2 YFSETQ. J gave up 0 bases and V 0 bases, and 3 bases lay outside the gene matches. This CDR3 is built from 15 residues. CDR3 amino acids: CASSLGGQNSYEQYF. The DNA of the CDR3 is TGCGCCAGCAGCTTGGGGGGACAGAACTCCTACGAGCAGTACTTC. The full variable domain, its missing parts supplied by reference TRBV5-1 and TRBJ2-7, is KAGVTQTPRYLIKTRGQQVTLSCSPISGHRSVSWYQQTPGQGLQFLFEYFSETQRNKGNFPGRFSGRQFSNSRSEMNVSTLELGDSALYLCASSLGGQNSYEQYFGPGTRLTVT.

The chain has TRBV2 and TRBJ1-2; 8 positions match TRBD1. The CDR3 sequence is 14 residues long. Looked up from germline, CDR1 is SNHLY and CDR2 is FYNNEI. Trimming cost V 7 bases and J 2 bases; bases outside gene matches: 6. CDR3 in amino acids: CASTGQGANYGYTF. In nucleotides, the CDR3 is TGTGCCAGCACTGGGCAGGGGGCGAACTATGGCTACACCTTC.

V gene TRBV28 combines with J gene TRBJ2-3; TRBD2 aligns across 7 bases. The CDR3 length is 15 residues. V shed 3 bases, J shed 5 bases, and the junction held 8 bases outside the gene matches. CDR1 and CDR2 (germline): MDHEN, SYDVKM. The CDR3 spells CASSFLRGGVDTQYF. The CDR3 DNA is TGTGCCAGCAGTTTTCTCCGGGGAGGGGTAGATACGCAGTATTTT.